This entry lists 24 T cell receptor beta chains sequenced from one sample in a study of blood T cell repertoires in COVID-19. Profiling relied on immunoSEQ multiplex PCR, and the TCRdb table lists in-frame clones only, not all of them. The table includes about 370,000 clones, about nine tenths detected once. Sequenced: PBMCs or T cells enriched from blood (not recorded which). These receptors originate from a woman aged 30 to 39 who had recovered from COVID-19.

This chain connects TRBV2 to TRBJ2-7, with TRBD1 as a possible D gene (5 bases). CDR1 is SNHLY and CDR2 is FYNNEI in the germline V gene. V was shortened by 3 bases and J by 0 bases, with 6 bases between the two germline ends. This CDR3 has 13 amino acids. CDR3 sequence: CASSDDSSYEQYF. The CDR3 DNA reads as TGTGCCAGCAGTGACGACAGCTCCTACGAGCAGTACTTC.

Many counts were recorded for this clone. At one of its ends the junction is not consistent with the germline gene, which may arise from a read error. The chain employs TRBV3-1 (or the pseudogene TRBV3-2) and TRBJ2-2; possibly TRBD1 for D (6 bases). CDR3 length: 11 amino acids. Germline-derived CDR1 and CDR2 are LGHDT and YNNKEL (reference sequence). The CDR3 DNA follows: TGTGCCAGCAGCCAAGTAGGGGGGCTGTTTTTT. It is translated as CASSQVGGLFF.

CDR3 sequence (DNA): TGTGCCACCCAGGGACTAGCGGGGGACAATGAGCAGTTCTTC. Protein sequence: CATQGLAGDNEQFF. The rearrangement links TRBV24-1 to TRBJ2-1; the match to TRBD2 covers 14 bases. The germline gives CDR1 KGHDR, CDR2 SFDVKD. The CDR3 contains 14 residues. Trimming removed 9 bases from V and 5 bases from J; junction bases left unmatched: 2.

This sequence joins TRBV6-5 and TRBJ2-3; D possibly corresponds to TRBD2 (7 bases). The CDR3 extends over 15 amino acids. V was clipped by 4 bases and J by 1 base, with 12 bases between them. In germline, CDR1 is MNHEY, CDR2 SVGAGI. CDR3 coding DNA: TGTGCCAGCAGTTTACAGGGAGGGGGCACAGATACGCAGTATTTT. Translation gives CASSLQGGGTDTQYF.

The chain links TRBV6-6 to TRBJ1-6, with D possibly TRBD1 on 6 matching bases. The CDR3 has 15 amino acids. In germline, CDR1 is MNHNY, CDR2 SVGAGI (reference sequence). Trimming shortened V by 2 bases and J by 7 bases, and 12 bases separated the two germline ends. The CDR3 is CASSYLGQSNSPLHF. As DNA, the CDR3 is TGTGCCAGCAGTTACCTGGGACAAAGCAATTCACCCCTCCACTTT.

The chain combines TRBV27 with TRBJ2-7, with D perhaps TRBD2 (5 bases). V was shortened by 3 bases and J by 6 bases, with 18 bases between the two germline ends. The CDR3 spans 15 residues. Germline V CDR1 and CDR2: MNHEY, SMNVEV (reference sequence). CDR3 DNA: TGTGCCAGCAGTTTGCAAGGAGGCTTGGCACTCGAGCAGTACTTC. It specifies CASSLQGGLALEQYF.

For the CDR3, the DNA is TGCGCCAGCAGCTCCCGAAGGCGGGATTACGGGAGAGGAGCTTTCTTT. Its protein is CASSSRRRDYGRGAFF. This sequence joins TRBV5-1 and TRBJ1-1, with D unresolved. The CDR3 covers 16 residues. CDR1 and CDR2 from the germline V gene are SGHRS and YFSETQ. V was pared by 3 bases and J by 10 bases, with 25 bases between.

This clone showed up just a few times. The rearrangement links TRBV9 to TRBJ1-1; D not resolved. The V gene lost 0 bases and the J gene lost 8 bases, with 17 bases spanning the gap. This CDR3 region has 15 residues. Germline V gene sequence: CDR1 SGDLS, CDR2 YYNGEE. The CDR3 region has the DNA TGTGCCAGCAGCGTAGCACCCGAACAGAGATACGAAGCTTTCTTT. Its protein product is CASSVAPEQRYEAFF.

This clone was detected only once. The J gene is TRBJ1-1, the V gene TRBV12-5, with D hard to call. Germline CDR1 and CDR2: LGHNT and FRNRAP. This CDR3 region has 13 residues. V was clipped by 8 bases and J by 2 bases, with 12 bases between them. The CDR3: CASNEYSNTEAFF. DNA of the CDR3: TGTGCTAGTAACGAGTATTCTAACACTGAAGCTTTCTTT.

J is TRBJ2-2 and V is TRBV25-1; D is unclear. The CDR3 loop spans 12 amino acids. In germline, CDR1 is MGHDK, CDR2 SYGVNS. V lost 6 bases, J lost 1 base, and 3 bases lay in between. The DNA for the CDR3 is TGTGCCAGCAGCCTGAACACCGGGGAGCTGTTTTTT. Translation: CASSLNTGELFF.

The rearrangement joins TRBV6-1 to TRBJ2-1, with TRBD1 identical over 7 bases. J was trimmed by 3 bases and V by 3 bases; bases with no gene match: 5. This CDR3 has 15 residues. Germline loops: CDR1 MNHNS, CDR2 SASEGT. The CDR3 coding sequence is TGTGCCAGCAGTGATCCGAGACAGGGCTACAATGAGCAGTTCTTC. Translated: CASSDPRQGYNEQFF.

The chain has TRBV2 and TRBJ1-5, with D maybe TRBD1 (6 bases). Trimming left V 10 bases short and J 9 bases short, with 19 bases between. The length of the CDR3 is 13 residues. Germline-derived CDR1 and CDR2 are SNHLY and FYNNEI. In nucleotides, the CDR3 is TGTGCCACCCAGGAACAGGGCTTCGGGCCCCAGCATTTT. Translating gives CATQEQGFGPQHF.

J is TRBJ2-7 and V is TRBV10-3, with TRBD1 matching 9 bases. The J segment lost 2 bases and the V segment lost 10 bases, leaving 12 bases of the junction unmatched. This CDR3 is built from 15 residues. The V gene's germline CDR1 is ENHRY and CDR2 SYGVKD. The CDR3 DNA follows: TGTGCCACGAAGAACACCGGGACAGGGCCCTACGAGCAGTACTTC. Translated, it gives CATKNTGTGPYEQYF.

Here the CDR3 DNA reads TGTGCCAGCAGTTACTGGGGGCGATCTGGAAACACCATATATTTT. Protein product: CASSYWGRSGNTIYF. The rearrangement uses TRBV6-5 and TRBJ1-3, with D perhaps TRBD1 (6 bases). The length of the CDR3 is 15 residues. Germline V gene data show CDR1 as MNHEY and CDR2 as SVGAGI. V was shortened by 1 base and J by 1 base, with 8 bases between the two germline ends.

V and J are TRBV2 and TRBJ2-7; tentative D call: TRBD2 (6 bases). This CDR3 contains 11 residues. The ends were cut back, 8 bases at V and 6 bases at J, with 11 bases in the middle. Per the germline V gene, CDR1 is SNHLY and CDR2 is FYNNEI. CDR3 DNA: TGTGCCAGCGGGGAGGCGATCGAGCAGTACTTC. Translated: CASGEAIEQYF.

The chain has TRBV18 and TRBJ1-3; 7 bases align to TRBD1. This CDR3 has 15 amino acids. CDR1 and CDR2 (germline): KGHSH, LQKENI. J lost 2 bases, V lost 4 bases, and 5 bases had no gene match. CDR3 in DNA: TGTGCCAGCTCACACCCGACAGGGCCTGGAAACACCATATATTTT. Translated, it gives CASSHPTGPGNTIYF.

The CDR3 DNA reads TGTGCCAGCAGCTACCCAGCGGGGACTAGCAAAGGAGGTGAGCAGTTCTTC. It encodes CASSYPAGTSKGGEQFF. The gene calls are TRBV7-9 and TRBJ2-1; 9 nucleotides align to TRBD2. This CDR3 has 17 amino acids. The germline gives CDR1 SEHNR, CDR2 FQNEAQ (reference sequence). V shed 4 bases and J 9 bases; nucleotides not matched to a gene: 16.

This sequence joins TRBV27 and TRBJ1-3, with TRBD1 as a possible D gene (5 bases). This CDR3 is built from 12 residues. Germline V gene sequence: CDR1 MNHEY, CDR2 SMNVEV (reference sequence). V was cut by 4 bases and J by 7 bases, with 8 bases left in between. CDR3: CASSSKGNTIYF. The CDR3 region has the DNA TGTGCCAGCAGTTCGAAGGGGAACACCATATATTTT.

The CDR3 loop is CAWSGQGRYNSPLHF. CDR3 DNA: TGTGCCTGGAGTGGACAGGGGAGGTATAATTCACCCCTCCACTTT. The chain combines TRBV30 with TRBJ1-6; TRBD1 matches at 8 bases. Per germline, CDR1 GTSNPN and CDR2 SVGIG (reference sequence). J gave up 4 bases and V 1 base, and 3 bases lay outside the gene matches. This CDR3 has 15 residues.

Concerning this clone itself: The same CDR3 also results from other DNA sequences found in this sample. V usage is TRBV5-1 and J usage is TRBJ2-5; 10 bases map to TRBD2. Germline-derived CDR1 and CDR2 are SGHRS and YFSETQ. CDR3 size: 16 residues. The trim removed 0 bases at V and 2 bases at J, leaving 4 bases unmatched. The CDR3 nucleotides read TGCGCCAGCAGCTTGGGAGTAGCGGGGGGTCAAGAGACCCAGTACTTC. Translation: CASSLGVAGGQETQYF.

The chain uses TRBV24-1 and TRBJ2-2; TRBD1 might be the D (5 bases). This CDR3 region has 14 residues. Germline V lookup: CDR1 KGHDR, CDR2 SFDVKD. V lost 4 bases to trimming and J lost 6 bases, with 11 bases between them. The CDR3 DNA follows: TGTGCCACCAGTGACAGGGTAACCCCCGGGGAGCTGTTTTTT. It translates to CATSDRVTPGELFF.

V and J are TRBV6-2 or TRBV6-3 and TRBJ2-7, with D tentatively TRBD2 (5 bases). CDR1 MNHEY and CDR2 SVGEGT come from the germline V gene. V dropped 5 bases and J dropped 2 bases, with 16 bases sitting between them. The CDR3 has 15 amino acids. CDR3 nucleotide sequence: TGTGCCAGCAGTGTTAATCCGGGATTCACCTACGAGCAGTACTTC. Protein product: CASSVNPGFTYEQYF.

This chain connects TRBV11-2 to TRBJ2-1; 8 bases map to TRBD2. This CDR3 is 15 amino acids long. With V trimmed by 5 bases and J by 1 base, 4 bases remained unmatched. Germline CDR1 SGHAT, CDR2 FQNNGV. The CDR3 DNA sequence: TGTGCCAGCAGCCGCGGGGGGAGTTCCTACAATGAGCAGTTCTTC. Its protein product is CASSRGGSSYNEQFF.

V usage is TRBV6-4 and J usage is TRBJ1-2; 7 nucleotides align to TRBD1. The germline CDR1 and CDR2 sequences are MRHNA and SNTAGT. V dropped 2 bases and J dropped 5; count of bases not matched to a gene: 8. There are 15 residues in the CDR3. The chain's CDR3 is CASSDQGVEDYGYTF. The CDR3 coding sequence is TGTGCCAGCAGTGACCAGGGGGTCGAGGATTATGGCTACACCTTC.